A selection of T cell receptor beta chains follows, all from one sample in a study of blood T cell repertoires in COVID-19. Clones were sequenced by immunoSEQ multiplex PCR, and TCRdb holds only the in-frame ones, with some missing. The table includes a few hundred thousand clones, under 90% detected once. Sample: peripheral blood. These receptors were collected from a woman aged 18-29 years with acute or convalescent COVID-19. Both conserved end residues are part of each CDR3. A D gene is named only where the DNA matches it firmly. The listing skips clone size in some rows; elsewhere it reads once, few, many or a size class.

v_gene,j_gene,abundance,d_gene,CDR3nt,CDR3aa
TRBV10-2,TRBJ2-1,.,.,TGCGCCAGCAGCGAATCTAGGAATGAGCAGTTCTTC,CASSESRNEQFF
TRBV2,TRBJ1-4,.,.,TGTGCCAGCAGGGACAGAGCAACTAATGAAAAACTGTTTTTT,CASRDRATNEKLFF
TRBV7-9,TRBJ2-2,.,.,TGTGCCAGCCACCCGAGAGGGGAGCTGTTTTTT,CASHPRGELFF
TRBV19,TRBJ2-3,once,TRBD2,TGTGCCAGTAGTAAAACTAGCGGGAGTGTAGATACGCAGTATTTT,CASSKTSGSVDTQYF
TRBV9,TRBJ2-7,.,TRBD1,TGTGCCAGCAGCGTAGGAGGACAGGAGACCTACGAGCAGTACTTC,CASSVGGQETYEQYF
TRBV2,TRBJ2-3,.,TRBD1,TGTGCCAGCAGTGAGACAGGGGTTTTCACAGATACGCAGTATTTT,CASSETGVFTDTQYF
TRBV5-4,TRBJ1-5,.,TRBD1,TGTGCCAGCAGCTCGACAGGGGGCGCGAATCAGCCCCAGCATTTT,CASSSTGGANQPQHF
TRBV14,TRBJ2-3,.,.,TGTGCCAGCAGCCAAGATCTACCGGCAGATACGCAGTATTTT,CASSQDLPADTQYF
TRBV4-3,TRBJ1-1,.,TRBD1,TGCGCCAGCAGCCGCGCATCGGACAGGACTGAAGCTTTCTTT,CASSRASDRTEAFF
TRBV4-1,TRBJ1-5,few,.,TGCGCCAGCAGCCAAGGGGGAGGGACTCAGCCCCAGCATTTT,CASSQGGGTQPQHF
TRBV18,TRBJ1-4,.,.,TGTGCCAGCTCACCGTCTGATCGGGGGAATGAAAAACTGTTTTTT,CASSPSDRGNEKLFF
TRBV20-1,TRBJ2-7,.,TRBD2,TGCAGTGCTAGTCTTACTAGCGGGAGACGCGAGCAGTACTTC,CSASLTSGRREQYF
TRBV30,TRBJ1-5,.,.,TGTGCCTGTTCCCAGGGGTATAGCAATCAGCCCCAGCATTTT,CACSQGYSNQPQHF
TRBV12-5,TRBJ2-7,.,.,TGTGCTAGTGCAACAGGGTCCTACGAGCAGTACTTC,CASATGSYEQYF
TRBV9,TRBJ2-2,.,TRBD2,TGTGCCAGCAGCGTAGCGGTGAGCGGGAGGATCGCCGCCGCCGGGGAGCTGTTTTTT,CASSVAVSGRIAAAGELFF
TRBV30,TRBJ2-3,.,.,TGTGCCTGGAGCATAACTAGTGATATGCAGTATTTT,CAWSITSDMQYF
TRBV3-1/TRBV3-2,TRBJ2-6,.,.,TGTGCCAGCTGCCCGAAGCCTCACTCTGGGGCCAACGTCCTGACTTTC,CASCPKPHSGANVLTF
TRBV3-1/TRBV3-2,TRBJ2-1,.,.,TGTGCCAGCAGCCAAATAACGGGCTCCTACAATGAGCAGTTCTTC,CASSQITGSYNEQFF
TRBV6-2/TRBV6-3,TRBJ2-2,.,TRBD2,TGTGCCAGCAGCCACCGCACATCTAGCGGGAGTACCGGGGAGCTGTTTTTT,CASSHRTSSGSTGELFF
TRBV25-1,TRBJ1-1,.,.,TGTGCCAGCAGTGTAGGAGGGGTGGTCACTGAAGCTTTCTTT,CASSVGGVVTEAFF
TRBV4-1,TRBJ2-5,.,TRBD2,TGCGCCAGCAGCCATCCCGTTGGGCGGGAGGGCCGGGGGTACCAAGAGACCCAGTACTTC,CASSHPVGREGRGYQETQYF
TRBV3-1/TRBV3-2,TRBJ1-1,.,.,TGTGCCAGCAGCCCGGTCGGAGGGCCACTGGGGACTGAAGCTTTCTTT,CASSPVGGPLGTEAFF
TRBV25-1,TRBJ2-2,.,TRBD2,TGTGCCAGCAGTGAATTGGACACTAGCGGGAGTCCCGGGGAGCTGTTTTTT,CASSELDTSGSPGELFF
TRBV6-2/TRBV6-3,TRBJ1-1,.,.,TGTGCCAGCAGTTATGGGAGGGTCGGGACTGAAGCTTTCTTT,CASSYGRVGTEAFF
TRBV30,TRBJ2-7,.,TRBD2,TGTGCCTGGGCCGGGACTAGCGTATACGAGCAGTACTTC,CAWAGTSVYEQYF
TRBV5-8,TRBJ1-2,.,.,TGTGCCAGCCCCTGGGGGGGAGTTGGCTACACCTTC,CASPWGGVGYTF
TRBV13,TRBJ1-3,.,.,TGTGCCAGCAGCTTAGTGGGAACAGGGTACTCTGGAAACACCATATATTTT,CASSLVGTGYSGNTIYF
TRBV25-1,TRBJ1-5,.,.,TGTGCCAGCAGTGATCAGGGATTTCAGCCCCAGCATTTT,CASSDQGFQPQHF
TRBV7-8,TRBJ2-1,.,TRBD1,TGTGCCAGCAGCTTAGCGCGGACAGGGGCAATTGAGCAGTTCTTC,CASSLARTGAIEQFF
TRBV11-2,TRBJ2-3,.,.,TGTGCCAGCAGCTTACCAGGGTCAGATACGCAGTATTTT,CASSLPGSDTQYF
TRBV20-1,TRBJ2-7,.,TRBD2,TGCAGTGCTAGTGGGACTAGCGGGAGGGACTACGAGCAGTACTTC,CSASGTSGRDYEQYF
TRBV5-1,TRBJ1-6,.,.,TGCGCCAGCAGCTTGGGACAGAGAATGAGCTCCTATAATTCACCCCTCCACTTT,CASSLGQRMSSYNSPLHF
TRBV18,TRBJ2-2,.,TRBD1,TGTGCCAGCTCACCAGACCCTTGGGACAGGAACAACACCGGGGAGCTGTTTTTT,CASSPDPWDRNNTGELFF
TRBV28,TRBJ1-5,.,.,TGTGCCAGCAGTAAGACTTGGACACCCCAGCATTTT,CASSKTWTPQHF
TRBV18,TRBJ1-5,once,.,TGTGCCAGCTCACCGGAATTGGGCCGGGACAAGGCCAATCAGCCCCAGCATTTT,CASSPELGRDKANQPQHF
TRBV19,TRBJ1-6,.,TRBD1,TGTGCCAGTACCCCTACGACAGGGTTAGATTCACCCCTCCACTTT,CASTPTTGLDSPLHF
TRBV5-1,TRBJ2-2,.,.,TGCGCCAGCAGCTTGAGACAGGTCGATCGGGCCGGGGAGCTGTTTTTT,CASSLRQVDRAGELFF